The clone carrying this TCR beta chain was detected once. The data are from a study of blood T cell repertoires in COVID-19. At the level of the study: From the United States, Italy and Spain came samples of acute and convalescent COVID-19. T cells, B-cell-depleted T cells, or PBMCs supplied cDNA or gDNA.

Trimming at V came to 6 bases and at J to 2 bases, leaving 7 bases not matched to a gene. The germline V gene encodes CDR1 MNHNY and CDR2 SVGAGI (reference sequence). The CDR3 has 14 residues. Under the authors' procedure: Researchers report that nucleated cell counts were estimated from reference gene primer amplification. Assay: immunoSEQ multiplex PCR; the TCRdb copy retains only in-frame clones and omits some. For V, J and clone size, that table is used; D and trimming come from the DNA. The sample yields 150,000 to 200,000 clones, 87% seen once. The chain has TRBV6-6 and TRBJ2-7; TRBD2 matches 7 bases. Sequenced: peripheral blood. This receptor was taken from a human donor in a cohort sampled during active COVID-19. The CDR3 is CASRQVGGTYEQYF. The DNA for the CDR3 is TGTGCCAGCAGACAGGTGGGGGGGACCTACGAGCAGTACTTC.